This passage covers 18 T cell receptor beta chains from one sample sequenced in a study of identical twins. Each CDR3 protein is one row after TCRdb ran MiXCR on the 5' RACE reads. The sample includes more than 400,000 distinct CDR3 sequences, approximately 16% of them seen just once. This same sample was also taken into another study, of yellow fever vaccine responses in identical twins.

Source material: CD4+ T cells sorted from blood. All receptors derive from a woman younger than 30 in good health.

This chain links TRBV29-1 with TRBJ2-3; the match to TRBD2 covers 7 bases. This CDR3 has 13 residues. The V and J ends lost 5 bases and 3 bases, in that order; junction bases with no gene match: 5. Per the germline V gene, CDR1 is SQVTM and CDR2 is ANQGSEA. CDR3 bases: TGCAGCGTTTCTAGCGGTGGGACAGATACGCAGTATTTT. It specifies CSVSSGGTDTQYF.

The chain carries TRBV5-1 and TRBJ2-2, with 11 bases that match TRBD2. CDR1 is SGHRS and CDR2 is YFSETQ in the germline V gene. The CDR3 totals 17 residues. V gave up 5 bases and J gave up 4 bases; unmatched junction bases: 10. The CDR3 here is CASRVLAGAPSTGELFF. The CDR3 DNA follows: TGCGCCAGCAGGGTACTAGCGGGAGCCCCGAGCACCGGGGAGCTGTTTTTT.

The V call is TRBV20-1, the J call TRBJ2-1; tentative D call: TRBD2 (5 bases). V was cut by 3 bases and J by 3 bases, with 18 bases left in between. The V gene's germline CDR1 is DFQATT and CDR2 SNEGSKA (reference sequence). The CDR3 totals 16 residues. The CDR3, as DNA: TGCAGTGCTAGTAAGATCCCAAGGGAGTTCTACAATGAGCAGTTCTTC. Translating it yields CSASKIPREFYNEQFF.

CDR3 amino acids: CASSRPGLATYEQYV. The CDR3 DNA reads as TGTGCCAGCAGTCGCCCGGGACTAGCGACCTACGAGCAGTACGTC. V usage is TRBV6-1 and J usage is TRBJ2-7; 10 bases agree with TRBD2. The V gene's germline CDR1 is MNHNS and CDR2 SASEGT. There are 15 residues in the CDR3. With 5 bases clipped from V and 2 bases from J, the junction kept 6 bases outside the gene matches.

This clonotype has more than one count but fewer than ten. The CDR3 is CASSRTGSVLNTGELFF. CDR3 in DNA: TGTGCCAGCAGTAGGACAGGGTCGGTTCTTAACACCGGGGAGCTGTTTTTT. This chain joins TRBV27 and TRBJ2-2, with 8 bases identical to TRBD1. CDR3 length: 17 residues. Looked up from germline, CDR1 is MNHEY and CDR2 is SMNVEV (reference sequence). V shed 5 bases and J 2 bases; nucleotides not matched to a gene: 10.

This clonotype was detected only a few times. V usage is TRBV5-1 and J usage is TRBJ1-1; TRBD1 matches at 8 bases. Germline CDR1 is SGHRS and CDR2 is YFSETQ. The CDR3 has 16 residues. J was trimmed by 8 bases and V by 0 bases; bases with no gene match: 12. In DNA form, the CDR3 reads TGCGCCAGCAGCTTGGGTTGGACAGGGACTATAACGGAAGCTTTCTTT. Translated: CASSLGWTGTITEAFF.

CDR3 DNA sequence: TGTGCCAGCAGTTTGACTAGCGGAGCTGCGAGAACCTACGAGCAGTACTTC. Encoded protein: CASSLTSGAARTYEQYF. The chain recombines TRBV28 with TRBJ2-7; TRBD2 agrees at 9 bases. Germline CDR1 and CDR2: MDHEN and SYDVKM. The length of the CDR3 is 17 residues. The V segment lost 3 bases and the J segment 2 bases; nucleotides outside the gene matches: 11.

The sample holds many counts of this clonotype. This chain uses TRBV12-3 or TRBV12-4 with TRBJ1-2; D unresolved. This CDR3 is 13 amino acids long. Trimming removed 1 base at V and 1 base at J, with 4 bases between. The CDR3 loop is CASSLDSNYGYTF. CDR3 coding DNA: TGTGCCAGCAGTTTAGACAGTAACTATGGCTACACCTTC.

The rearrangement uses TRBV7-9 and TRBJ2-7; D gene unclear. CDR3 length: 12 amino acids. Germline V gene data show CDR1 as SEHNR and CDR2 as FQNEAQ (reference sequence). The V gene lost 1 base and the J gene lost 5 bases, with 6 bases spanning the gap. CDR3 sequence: CASSLGVNEQYF. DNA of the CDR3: TGTGCCAGCAGCTTAGGGGTAAACGAGCAGTACTTC.

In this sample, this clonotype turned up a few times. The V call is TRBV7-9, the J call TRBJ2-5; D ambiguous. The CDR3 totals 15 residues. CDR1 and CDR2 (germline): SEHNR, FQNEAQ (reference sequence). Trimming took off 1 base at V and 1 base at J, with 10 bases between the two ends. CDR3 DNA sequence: TGTGCCAGCAGCTTAGTCTCAGGACCCCAAGAGACCCAGTACTTC. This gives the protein CASSLVSGPQETQYF.

The CDR3 DNA sequence: TGCAGTGCTAGGCCCAGCGGGAAGGCAGATACGCAGTATTTT. Protein: CSARPSGKADTQYF. The chain has TRBV20-1 and TRBJ2-3; TRBD2 aligns across 7 bases. The CDR3 has 14 amino acids. J lost 4 bases, V lost 3 bases, and 7 bases had no gene match. Germline CDR1 is DFQATT and CDR2 is SNEGSKA (reference sequence).

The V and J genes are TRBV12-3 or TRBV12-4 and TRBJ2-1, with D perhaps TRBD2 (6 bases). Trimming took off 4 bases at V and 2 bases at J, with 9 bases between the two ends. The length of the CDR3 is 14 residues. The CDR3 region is CASSSGVPYNEQFF. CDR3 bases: TGTGCCAGCAGTTCGGGAGTTCCCTACAATGAGCAGTTCTTC.

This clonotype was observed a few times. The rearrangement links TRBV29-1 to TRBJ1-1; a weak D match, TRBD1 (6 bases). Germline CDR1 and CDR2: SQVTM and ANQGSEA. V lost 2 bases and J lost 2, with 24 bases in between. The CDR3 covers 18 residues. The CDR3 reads CSVELLSFVPGVNTEAFF. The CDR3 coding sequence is TGCAGCGTTGAACTTTTAAGTTTTGTCCCAGGGGTAAACACTGAAGCTTTCTTT.

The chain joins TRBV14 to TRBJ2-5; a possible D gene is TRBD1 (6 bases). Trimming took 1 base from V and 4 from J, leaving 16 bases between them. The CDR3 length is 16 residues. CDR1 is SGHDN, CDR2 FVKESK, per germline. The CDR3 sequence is CASSQAEGGFRETQYF. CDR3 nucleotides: TGTGCCAGCAGCCAAGCGGAAGGGGGATTTCGAGAGACCCAGTACTTC.

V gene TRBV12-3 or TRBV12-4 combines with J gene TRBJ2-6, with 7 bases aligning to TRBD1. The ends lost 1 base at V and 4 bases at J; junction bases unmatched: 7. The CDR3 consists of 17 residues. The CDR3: CASSLGTGRSGANVLTF. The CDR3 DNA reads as TGTGCCAGCAGTTTAGGGACAGGTCGCTCCGGGGCCAACGTCCTGACTTTC.

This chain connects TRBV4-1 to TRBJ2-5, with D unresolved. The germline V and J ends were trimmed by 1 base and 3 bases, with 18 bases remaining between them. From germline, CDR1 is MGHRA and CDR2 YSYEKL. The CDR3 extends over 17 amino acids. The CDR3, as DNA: TGCGCCAGCAGCCAAGTGAGGAATTTGATGTCGGAAGAGACCCAGTACTTC. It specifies CASSQVRNLMSEETQYF.

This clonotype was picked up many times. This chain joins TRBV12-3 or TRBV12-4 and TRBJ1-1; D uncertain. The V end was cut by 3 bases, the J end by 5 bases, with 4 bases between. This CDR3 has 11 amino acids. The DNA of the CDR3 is TGTGCCAGCAGTTTCGCAACTGAAGCTTTCTTT. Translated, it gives CASSFATEAFF.

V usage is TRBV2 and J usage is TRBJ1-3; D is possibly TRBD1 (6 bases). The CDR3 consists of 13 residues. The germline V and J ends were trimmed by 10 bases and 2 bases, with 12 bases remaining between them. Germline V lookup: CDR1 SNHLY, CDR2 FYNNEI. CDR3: CATQGGAGNTIYF. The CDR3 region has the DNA TGTGCCACACAGGGTGGTGCTGGAAACACCATATATTTT. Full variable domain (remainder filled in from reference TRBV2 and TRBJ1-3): EPEVTQTPSHQVTQMGQEVILRCVPISNHLYFYWYRQILGQKVEFLVSFYNNEISEKSEIFDDQFSVERPDGSNFTLKIRSTKLEDSAMYFCATQGGAGNTIYFGEGSWLTVV.